The 11 T cell receptor beta chains below were found in one sample sequenced in a study of cytomegalovirus exposure and HLA in healthy donors. Amplification used 60 Vbeta primers and 13 Jbeta primers. Assay: immunoSEQ multiplex PCR; the TCRdb copy retains only in-frame clones and omits some. Among over 150,000 clones, approximately 88% were seen once, and the ten largest hold 1.2%. Sequencing was performed on PBMCs. These receptors all stem from a boy younger than 10 in good health and CMV-seronegative.

The CDR3: CASSQVASGVAKNIQYF. Written as DNA, the CDR3 is TGCGCCAGCAGCCAAGTTGCTAGCGGGGTTGCCAAAAACATTCAGTACTTC. The V gene is TRBV4-1, the J gene TRBJ2-4, with TRBD2 matching 9 bases. After removal of 1 base from V and 1 base from J, the junction contained 5 bases not matched to a gene. CDR1 and CDR2 from the germline V gene are MGHRA and YSYEKL. This CDR3 has 17 amino acids.

V is TRBV10-3 and J is TRBJ1-4; 10 bases are a match to TRBD1. With 3 bases clipped from V and 7 bases from J, the junction kept 11 bases outside the gene matches. The CDR3 contains 17 residues. In germline, CDR1 is ENHRY, CDR2 SYGVKD. CDR3 residues: CAISDPGTGVLGEKLFF. As DNA, the CDR3 is TGTGCCATCAGTGACCCCGGGACAGGGGTTCTGGGTGAAAAACTGTTTTTT.

This chain uses TRBV4-2 with TRBJ2-1, with D perhaps matching TRBD1 (8 bases). The CDR3 totals 20 residues. Germline V gene sequence: CDR1 LGHNA, CDR2 YNFKEQ. The V and J ends lost 3 bases and 7 bases respectively, with 31 bases between them. DNA of the CDR3: TGTGCCAGCAGCCAGGGTCCCTACCCGACACAACAGGGGGAGGGGAATGAGCAGTTCTTC. Protein: CASSQGPYPTQQGEGNEQFF.

The V call is TRBV5-1, the J call TRBJ1-5, with D perhaps matching TRBD1 (5 bases). CDR1 is SGHRS, CDR2 YFSETQ, per germline. V was trimmed by 2 bases and J by 4 bases, leaving 10 bases between them. The CDR3 runs to 14 residues. In nucleotides, the CDR3 is TGCGCCAGCAGCTTAGACAGTCTTAATCAGCCCCAGCATTTT. Its translation is CASSLDSLNQPQHF.

The J gene is TRBJ1-5, the V gene TRBV2; 10 bases map to TRBD1. There are 15 residues in the CDR3. Germline V CDR1 and CDR2: SNHLY, FYNNEI. J gave up 4 bases and V 8 bases, and 8 bases lay outside the gene matches. CDR3 residues: CASARDRGRNQPQHF. The CDR3 DNA follows: TGTGCCAGCGCCCGAGACAGGGGGCGAAATCAGCCCCAGCATTTT.

This clone turned up a few times. The chain couples TRBV11-2 to TRBJ2-7; 9 bases match TRBD2. The germline V gene encodes CDR1 SGHAT and CDR2 FQNNGV. Trimming took 5 bases from V and 7 from J; bases not matched to a gene: 9. This CDR3 is built from 14 residues. CDR3 loop: CASSTAGGAREQYV. CDR3 sequence (DNA): TGTGCCAGCAGCACGGCGGGGGGGGCAAGAGAGCAGTACGTC.

The J gene is TRBJ2-1, the V gene TRBV2; tentatively, D is TRBD2 (6 bases). Between the trimmed V and J ends, which lost 8 bases and 9 bases, there was a span of 20 bases. The CDR3 consists of 14 residues. In germline, CDR1 is SNHLY, CDR2 FYNNEI. The CDR3 DNA reads as TGTGCCAGCGGCCGGGACTCCTATTATGCTGAGCAGTTCTTC. As protein: CASGRDSYYAEQFF.

In DNA, the CDR3 is TGTGCCAGCAGCGTCGGGACAGGCCATGGCTACACCTTC. It codes for CASSVGTGHGYTF. The chain recombines TRBV7-2 with TRBJ1-2; 8 bases agree with TRBD1. The CDR3 has 13 amino acids. CDR1 is SGHTA, CDR2 FQGNSA, per germline. The junction had 5 bases not matched to a gene; V was cut back by 5 bases and J by 6 bases.

V and J are TRBV6-6 and TRBJ1-2, with D possibly matching TRBD1 (6 bases). The germline gives CDR1 MNHNY, CDR2 SVGAGI (reference sequence). The CDR3 runs to 16 residues. Trimming stripped 2 bases from V and 0 bases from J, with 13 bases between. The CDR3 protein is CASSYVGRGANYGYTF. The CDR3 DNA sequence: TGTGCCAGCAGTTACGTCGGCAGGGGCGCTAACTATGGCTACACCTTC.

The gene calls are TRBV27 and TRBJ2-5; 7 bases match TRBD1. The DNA end favors TRBJ2-7, so the J call may be wrong. Looked up from germline, CDR1 is MNHEY and CDR2 is SMNVEV (reference sequence). The CDR3 sequence is 16 residues long. The CDR3 loop is CASSSTTDRVSYEQYF. The CDR3 bases are TGTGCCAGCAGTTCTACCACAGACAGGGTCTCCTACGAGCAGTACTTC.

The chain uses TRBV30 and TRBJ1-2; D is ambiguous. V was shortened by 0 bases and J by 4 bases, with 6 bases between the two germline ends. The CDR3 loop spans 12 amino acids. Per germline, CDR1 GTSNPN and CDR2 SVGIG (reference sequence). The DNA for the CDR3 is TGTGCCTGGAGTGTGACACTCTATGGCTACACCTTC. This sequence encodes CAWSVTLYGYTF.